The clone carrying this TCR beta chain was recorded a few times. Per germline, CDR1 MDHEN and CDR2 SYDVKM. The CDR3 is 13 amino acids. With 7 bases removed from V and 3 bases from J, the gap between germline ends came to 12 bases. This entry belongs to a study of blood T cell repertoires in COVID-19. The repertoire was sequenced with immunoSEQ multiplex PCR; TCRdb's copy has only in-frame clones and lacks some. The repertoire holds around 300,000 clones, with over 85% as singletons. Those enrolled, adults aged roughly 18 to 95 years, came from around 25 US areas. Among Cohort 3 donors, those recovered had two negative PCRs, clearance, or symptom resolution.

Input material: PBMCs or T cells enriched from blood (not recorded which). The source is a woman between 55 and 75 years old who had recovered from COVID-19. The chain is built from TRBV28 and TRBJ1-1, with D uncertain. The CDR3: CASIAPEDTEAFF. CDR3 coding DNA: TGTGCCAGCATCGCCCCGGAGGACACTGAAGCTTTCTTT.